This T cell receptor (beta chain) is drawn from a study of memory CD4+ T cells and cytomegalovirus serostatus (dated by TCRdb to about 2019). Context from the whole study: A total of 35 or so healthy Belgian adults, of whom 9 were CMV seropositive and about 24 were CMV seronegative, were included in the cohort. The study sequenced CD4+ memory TCRbeta repertoires of a Belgian cohort with known cytomegalovirus serostatus to replicate a published TCR-based CMV serostatus classifier. The investigation overall reported the following: On the Belgian cohort, the classifier based on the original framework reached a median bootstrapped AUC of roughly 0.96, with a 95% CI of 0.76-1.00. Unlike the original study, which covered naive and memory CD4+ and CD8+ populations, the Belgian study sequenced only CD4+CD45RO+ memory cells. CMV serostatus prediction reached a median bootstrapped AUC of about 0.94 with the original framework and just over 0.9 with a US-trained random forest. Among the 150 to 200 previously reported CMV-associated TCRbeta sequences, some 69 showed up in the CD4+ memory repertoires, with each one found in between one and five individuals. The results were read as suggesting that the CMV-associated TCR signature is, for the most part, present in the CD4+ memory repertoire.

V has 4 bases trimmed and J has 10 bases trimmed; junction bases matching no gene number 8. There are 15 amino acids in the CDR3, from cysteine to phenylalanine inclusive. Only the CDR3 portion is preserved as DNA: 45 bases, with reading frame beginning at the first base. The CDR1 and CDR2 encoded by the germline V gene are SGHTA and FQGNSA. The Quick-DNA Microprep Kit was used to extract genomic DNA from the sorted cells. Amplification of TCRbeta DNA was done with the immunoSEQ hsTCRbeta kit, following the protocol from the manufacturer. An Illumina MiSeq instrument was used to sequence the TCRbeta libraries. For the original study's pipeline: After out-of-frame sequences were removed, 2,204,828 distinct TCRbeta sequences remained, averaging about 66,813 per individual. Each individual was scored using the number of approximately 160 previously reported CMV-associated TCRbeta sequences that the individual carried and the total number of productive distinct TCRbeta sequences. A beta-binomial model was reimplemented in Python, and scikit-learn random forests with default parameters were trained on US cohort data. On the Belgian cohort, classifier performance was reported as the median AUC, along with percentile confidence intervals, across 10,000 bootstrap iterations. In TCRdb, the immuneACCESS table is reduced to in-frame sequences with V and J assigned. These tables do not hold every clone; where another copy was compared, an unresolved V gene accounts for under half, and the others remain unexplained. The D gene and trimming were derived from the DNA, and the V and J assignments and clone size from that table. The sample contains roughly 84,000 clones, approximately 80% of them found a single time. About 0.72% of the sample comes from the top ten.

A FACSAria II was used to sort memory CD4+ T cells, defined as single viable CD3+CD4+CD8-CD45RO+ cells. To determine CMV serostatus, a Roche Elecsys assay was used that detects serum IgG against CMV pp150, pp28, p38 and p52. Once the samples were thawed, total CD4+ T cells were enriched through positive selection using CD4 magnetic microbeads. Samples originated from another study that specifically interrogated the CD4+ T cell memory repertoire. Peripheral blood mononuclear cells were isolated and cryopreserved according to standard operating procedures, and serum was stored at -80 degrees C. CD3-PerCP (BW264/56), CD4-APC (RPA-T4), CD45RO-PE (UCHT1) and CD8-Pacific Orange (3B5) antibodies were used for staining, and non-viable cells were excluded with Sytox blue. About this clone itself: Its antigen has not been determined. No base-level quality is on record; no much larger clone is a single base apart.

The chain uses TRBV7-2 and TRBJ1-4, with TRBD1 identical over 11 junction bases. The source of this sequence is an adult in good health and CMV-seronegative. The source material was memory CD4+ T cells from blood. The DNA is TGTGCCAGCAGCTGGGGACAGGGGGGAAGCGGAAAACTGTTTTTT. This translates into CASSWGQGGSGKLFF.